Below are 5 T cell receptor beta chains sequenced from a single sample in a study of OX40 agonist ivuxolimab in advanced cancers. The protocol was immunoSEQ multiplex PCR, while the TCRdb copy is restricted to in-frame clones and leaves out a portion. This sample has 70,000 to 100,000 clones, with approximately 90% found just once. Here the sequenced sample was CD4+ or CD8+ T cells sorted from blood, taken in a trial of the OX40 agonist ivuxolimab. These receptors came from an adult with an advanced solid tumor such as melanoma, head and neck, liver or kidney cancer.

The chain has TRBV5-6 and TRBJ2-3; perhaps TRBD1 as D (6 bases). Germline values: CDR1 SGHDT, CDR2 YYEEEE. V dropped 4 bases and J dropped 7 bases, with 19 bases sitting between them. There are 15 residues in the CDR3. In DNA, the CDR3 is TGTGCCAGCAGCCACACCCTTCAGGGGTCATATACGCAGTATTTT. It translates to CASSHTLQGSYTQYF.

CDR3 nucleotide sequence: TGCGCCAGCAGCCAACCCCCACAGGGCCCAGGGACAGAAGCTTTCTTT. Its protein product is CASSQPPQGPGTEAFF. J is TRBJ1-1 and V is TRBV4-1; TRBD1 is a possible D gene (6 bases). The ends were cut back, 2 bases at V and 8 bases at J, with 21 bases in the middle. Germline V gene data show CDR1 as MGHRA and CDR2 as YSYEKL. This CDR3 has 16 amino acids.

The chain carries TRBV27 and TRBJ2-1; TRBD1 matches 7 bases. V lost 3 bases to trimming and J lost 8 bases; unmatched junction nucleotides: 7. The CDR3 runs to 14 residues. The V gene's germline CDR1 is MNHEY and CDR2 SMNVEV (reference sequence). For the CDR3, the DNA is TGTGCCAGCAGTTTGCAGACAGGGACGGATGAGCAGTTCTTC. It encodes CASSLQTGTDEQFF.

J is TRBJ2-1 and V is TRBV30; tentative D call: TRBD2 (5 bases). Looked up from germline, CDR1 is GTSNPN and CDR2 is SVGIG (reference sequence). The CDR3 contains 15 residues. V lost 3 bases and J 0 bases, leaving 12 bases between the germline ends. Here the CDR3 reads CAWRRDTGSYNEQFF. The CDR3 DNA follows: TGTGCCTGGAGGAGGGATACCGGCTCCTACAATGAGCAGTTCTTC.

This clone showed up just once. V is TRBV21-1 and J is TRBJ2-3; the table's D call, TRBD2, has no DNA check behind it. TRBV21-1 counts as a pseudogene. CDR3 size: 15 residues. The CDR3, as DNA: TGTGCCAGCACTTTTACTAGCGGGAGTACCGATACGCAGTATTTT. It specifies CASTFTSGSTDTQYF.